These 12 T cell receptor beta chains came from one sample sequenced in a study of T cells in localized non-small cell lung cancer. TCRdb's table, derived via immunoSEQ multiplex PCR, lists solely in-frame clones and lacks some. The sample includes 48,000 or so clones, roughly 90% of them seen just once. The material was peripheral blood, obtained before any cancer treatment. These receptors were collected from a male donor aged 60 or over with stage III squamous cell lung carcinoma.

In nucleotides, the CDR3 is TGTGCCAGCAGCGTAGGAGACCGAGAAGAGACCCAGTACTTC. Amino acid sequence: CASSVGDREETQYF. V and J are TRBV9 and TRBJ2-5; D gene ambiguous. This CDR3 has 14 residues. Trimming shortened V by 0 bases and J by 3 bases, and 9 bases separated the two germline ends. The V gene's germline CDR1 is SGDLS and CDR2 YYNGEE.

This chain connects TRBV6-1 to TRBJ1-1; maybe TRBD1 (5 bases). The CDR3 covers 13 residues. V lost 7 bases to trimming and J lost 6 bases, with 15 bases between them. Looked up from germline, CDR1 is MNHNS and CDR2 is SASEGT. CDR3 sequence: CASKGQLDSEAFF. As DNA, the CDR3 is TGTGCCAGCAAAGGACAATTAGATTCTGAAGCTTTCTTT.

The rearrangement uses TRBV25-1 and TRBJ1-2; D call uncertain. The V end lost 4 bases, the J end lost 4 bases, and 13 bases lay between the germline ends. Per the germline V gene, CDR1 is MGHDK and CDR2 is SYGVNS. CDR3 length: 14 amino acids. CDR3 DNA sequence: TGTGCCAGCAGTGTTGATTCTCGGGCCTATGGCTACACCTTC. Protein sequence: CASSVDSRAYGYTF.

V gene TRBV18 combines with J gene TRBJ1-3; D not certain. This CDR3 has 14 amino acids. Trimming shortened V by 3 bases and J by 3 bases, and 9 bases separated the two germline ends. Germline V CDR1 and CDR2: KGHSH, LQKENI. The CDR3 is CASSPGADGNTIYF. The CDR3 DNA sequence: TGTGCCAGCTCACCCGGAGCCGATGGAAACACCATATATTTT.

This chain links TRBV5-1 with TRBJ2-7; D possibly corresponds to TRBD1 (6 bases). V was shortened by 4 bases and J by 7 bases, with 12 bases between the two germline ends. Germline-derived CDR1 and CDR2 are SGHRS and YFSETQ. The CDR3 totals 12 residues. The CDR3 region has the DNA TGCGCCAGCAGCCAGAGGGACACTGAGCAGTACTTC. This translates into CASSQRDTEQYF.

This clone appeared a single time. The rearrangement joins TRBV2 to TRBJ1-6; 7 bases line up with TRBD1. There are 19 residues in the CDR3. V trimming: 0 bases; J trimming: 4 bases; junction bases outside the gene matches: 12. Looked up from germline, CDR1 is SNHLY and CDR2 is FYNNEI. The DNA for the CDR3 is TGTGCCAGCAGTGAAGCGAACCGCGGGACAGACCTATATAATTCACCCCTCCACTTT. Amino acid sequence: CASSEANRGTDLYNSPLHF.

The chain uses TRBV2 and TRBJ1-4, with 8 nucleotides matching TRBD1. The CDR3 runs 15 residues. V shed 6 bases, J shed 6 bases, and the junction held 9 bases outside the gene matches. CDR1 SNHLY and CDR2 FYNNEI come from the germline V gene. As DNA, the CDR3 is TGTGCCAGCAGACCAAGACAGGGGTCATATGAAAAACTGTTTTTT. Its translation is CASRPRQGSYEKLFF.

This chain joins TRBV6-5 and TRBJ1-3; no firm D call. The germline V and J ends were trimmed by 0 bases and 0 bases, with 9 bases remaining between them. Per the germline V gene, CDR1 is MNHEY and CDR2 is SVGAGI. The CDR3 is 16 amino acids. The CDR3 is CASSYSIWSSGNTIYF. The CDR3, as DNA: TGTGCCAGCAGTTACTCGATTTGGAGCTCTGGAAACACCATATATTTT.

This clone was observed a single time. The V and J genes are TRBV7-6 and TRBJ2-1, with D perhaps matching TRBD1 (5 bases). There are 12 residues in the CDR3. V lost 5 bases and J lost 5, with 7 bases in between. Germline CDR1 and CDR2: SGHVS and FNYEAQ. DNA for the CDR3: TGTGCCAGCAGCCCGACAGACAATGAGCAGTTCTTC. This encodes CASSPTDNEQFF.

On this clone: The sample holds other DNA sequences that translate to the same CDR3. The chain couples TRBV6-1 to TRBJ2-1; possible D gene TRBD2, 6 bases. Trimming pared 2 bases from V and 9 bases from J, leaving 11 bases between. The CDR3 loop spans 13 amino acids. From germline, CDR1 is MNHNS and CDR2 SASEGT. The CDR3 loop is CASSESGTLEQFF. The CDR3 DNA reads TGTGCCAGCAGTGAATCGGGGACTCTTGAGCAGTTCTTC.

This clone came up once. The chain couples TRBV7-2 to TRBJ2-7; 9 bases are shared with TRBD1. The CDR3 length is 15 residues. The germline V gene has CDR1 SGHTA and CDR2 FQGNSA. V shed 0 bases, J shed 1 base, and the junction held 1 base outside the gene matches. The CDR3 reads CASSLAGTGSYEQYF. In DNA, the CDR3 is TGTGCCAGCAGCTTAGCTGGGACAGGGTCCTACGAGCAGTACTTC.

The chain uses TRBV18 and TRBJ1-2; D is unresolved. CDR1 KGHSH and CDR2 LQKENI come from the germline V gene. Trimming shortened V by 3 bases and J by 2 bases, and 10 bases separated the two germline ends. The CDR3 runs to 14 residues. The DNA for the CDR3 is TGTGCCAGCTCACCCCCCCAGAGCAACTATGGCTACACCTTC. Translating gives CASSPPQSNYGYTF.